Below, 29 T cell receptor beta chains from the same sample are listed, as sequenced in a study of a mutant IDH1 vaccine in newly diagnosed glioma. Sequencing used immunoSEQ multiplex PCR; TCRdb keeps in-frame clones, though not all of them. The profile shows about 56,000 clones, 85% to 90% of them singletons. Their antigens remain unidentified. Time point: week 35, safety follow-up. A single vaccine dose contained 300 ug of mutant IDH1 20-mer peptide, and topical imiquimod was used with it. Sequenced here: PBMCs, sampled from a glioma patient whose treatment included an IDH1 peptide vaccine. The receptors derive from a middle-aged man with glioma.

This clone was picked up one time. The chain recombines TRBV4-3 with TRBJ1-2; 8 nucleotides match TRBD1. Germline loops: CDR1 LGHNA, CDR2 YSLEER. V was clipped by 0 bases and J by 7 bases; unmatched bases: 7. The CDR3 consists of 15 residues. CDR3 nucleotides: TGCGCCAGCAGCCAAGATTCACAGGGGGTGGTTGGCTACACCTTC. This sequence encodes CASSQDSQGVVGYTF.

In this sample, this clone turned up a few times. The J gene is TRBJ1-1, the V gene TRBV7-2; unclear D gene. V was shortened by 0 bases and J by 0 bases, with 8 bases between the two germline ends. The V gene's germline CDR1 is SGHTA and CDR2 FQGNSA. This CDR3 comprises 15 residues. In DNA form, the CDR3 reads TGTGCCAGCAGCTTAGCGCCGGTGATGAACACTGAAGCTTTCTTT. It specifies CASSLAPVMNTEAFF.

This clone was seen a few times. The chain combines TRBV9 with TRBJ1-2; D possibly corresponds to TRBD1 (6 bases). The CDR3 loop spans 13 amino acids. Germline V gene sequence: CDR1 SGDLS, CDR2 YYNGEE. Trimming took 3 bases from V and 3 from J, leaving 9 bases between them. Written as DNA, the CDR3 is TGTGCCAGCAGCGAGGGGGGTGACTATGGCTACACCTTC. Translated, it gives CASSEGGDYGYTF.

The CDR3 region is CASSGGGAGNQPQHF. The CDR3 bases are TGTGCCAGCAGCGGAGGAGGGGCTGGCAATCAGCCCCAGCATTTT. V gene TRBV2 combines with J gene TRBJ1-5; D is possibly TRBD1 (5 bases). The V gene's germline CDR1 is SNHLY and CDR2 FYNNEI. The CDR3 has 15 amino acids. V lost 6 bases and J 2 bases, leaving 14 bases between the germline ends.

The chain couples TRBV9 to TRBJ2-1, with 11 bases identical to TRBD2. The germline CDR1 and CDR2 sequences are SGDLS and YYNGEE. Trimming cost V 3 bases and J 5 bases; bases outside gene matches: 7. This CDR3 comprises 16 residues. As DNA, the CDR3 is TGTGCCAGCAGCGAGGGTGTTAGCGGGGGGGACAATGAGCAGTTCTTC. Amino acid sequence: CASSEGVSGGDNEQFF.

The chain couples TRBV6-1 to TRBJ2-2, with 10 positions matching TRBD2. Germline V gives CDR1 MNHNS, CDR2 SASEGT. After removal of 7 bases from V and 6 bases from J, the junction contained 8 bases not matched to a gene. The CDR3 runs to 15 residues. The DNA for the CDR3 is TGTGCCAGCATAAGCGGGAGGGGGTTGCCCGGGGAGCTGTTTTTT. Translating it yields CASISGRGLPGELFF.

The chain joins TRBV21-1 to TRBJ2-4; TRBD2 is the table's D call and was not checked against the DNA. TRBV21-1 is noted as a pseudogene. The CDR3 is 18 amino acids. CDR3 amino acids: CASSKEGTSTLAKNIQYF. In DNA form, the CDR3 reads TGTGCCAGCAGCAAAGAGGGTACTAGCACACTAGCCAAAAACATTCAGTACTTC.

This chain joins TRBV2 and TRBJ1-4; 8 positions match TRBD1. J gave up 7 bases and V 6 bases, and 7 bases lay outside the gene matches. The germline V gene has CDR1 SNHLY and CDR2 FYNNEI. The CDR3 is 14 amino acids. The CDR3 reads CASRLQGGSEKLFF. CDR3 sequence (DNA): TGTGCCAGCAGACTACAGGGGGGTAGTGAAAAACTGTTTTTT.

The chain uses TRBV4-1 and TRBJ1-5, with D perhaps TRBD1 (6 bases). Trimming removed 4 bases at V and 6 bases at J, with 13 bases between. Per the germline V gene, CDR1 is MGHRA and CDR2 is YSYEKL. CDR3 size: 14 residues. The CDR3 region has the DNA TGCGCCAGCAGCCCCGGGGGGGGCGCTCAGCCCCAGCATTTT. Translation gives CASSPGGGAQPQHF.

The chain joins TRBV5-1 to TRBJ1-1; unclear D gene. This CDR3 is 15 amino acids long. The germline V and J ends were trimmed by 0 bases and 0 bases, with 9 bases remaining between them. The V gene's germline CDR1 is SGHRS and CDR2 YFSETQ. The CDR3 loop reads CASSLEGVMNTEAFF. The DNA for the CDR3 is TGCGCCAGCAGCTTGGAAGGAGTCATGAACACTGAAGCTTTCTTT.

The rearrangement links TRBV7-2 to TRBJ2-7; D gene ambiguous. Germline V lookup: CDR1 SGHTA, CDR2 FQGNSA. The CDR3 spans 14 residues. V shed 0 bases and J shed 1 base, with 7 bases lying between them. This chain's CDR3 is CASSLASGSYEQYF. CDR3 DNA sequence: TGTGCCAGCAGCTTAGCAAGTGGATCCTACGAGCAGTACTTC.

This clone was counted only a few times. The genes are TRBV2 and TRBJ2-3; possibly TRBD1 or TRBD2 for D (5 bases each). Germline CDR1 and CDR2: SNHLY and FYNNEI. Trimming took 6 bases from V and 3 from J, leaving 13 bases between them. This CDR3 spans 14 amino acids. This CDR3 is CASSRDGGTDTQYF. CDR3 nucleotide sequence: TGTGCCAGCAGCCGGGACGGTGGGACAGATACGCAGTATTTT.

This clone was detected a few times. The rearrangement joins TRBV5-1 to TRBJ1-2, with no clear D. The CDR3 contains 13 residues. Germline V gene data show CDR1 as SGHRS and CDR2 as YFSETQ. Trimming stripped 0 bases from V and 6 bases from J, with 9 bases between. Here the CDR3 DNA reads TGCGCCAGCAGCTTGGTCGGTAGTGATGGCTACACCTTC. This gives the protein CASSLVGSDGYTF.

V usage is TRBV19 and J usage is TRBJ2-4, with a possible D match to TRBD1 (6 bases). Germline CDR1 reads LNHDA; CDR2 reads SQIVND (reference sequence). The CDR3 is 14 amino acids. The V and J ends lost 5 bases and 1 base respectively, with 9 bases between them. CDR3 DNA: TGTGCCAGTAGTCCAGGGGATGCCAAAAACATTCAGTACTTC. Its translation: CASSPGDAKNIQYF.

This chain uses TRBV7-6 with TRBJ2-7; no reliable D call. Between the trimmed V and J ends, which lost 4 bases and 7 bases, there was a span of 14 bases. The CDR3 has 13 residues. Looked up from germline, CDR1 is SGHVS and CDR2 is FNYEAQ. The CDR3 region has the DNA TGTGCCAGCAGCTCCCTCGGTGGGCGGGAGCAGTACTTC. This gives the protein CASSSLGGREQYF.

The rearrangement uses TRBV18 and TRBJ2-4; the D gene is possibly TRBD1 (6 bases). V was cut by 8 bases and J by 9 bases, with 20 bases left in between. Germline CDR1 KGHSH, CDR2 LQKENI. The CDR3 loop spans 14 amino acids. Here the CDR3 reads CASTTNRDVGIQYF. CDR3 in DNA: TGTGCCAGCACGACAAACAGGGATGTGGGCATTCAGTACTTC.

The rearrangement links TRBV5-1 to TRBJ1-2, with 11 bases that match TRBD1. In germline, CDR1 is SGHRS, CDR2 YFSETQ. The CDR3 sequence is 17 residues long. V trimming: 0 bases; J trimming: 0 bases; junction bases outside the gene matches: 4. In DNA, the CDR3 is TGCGCCAGCAGCTTGGGTGGACAGGGGGCGCCTAACTATGGCTACACCTTC. Its translation: CASSLGGQGAPNYGYTF.

This clone showed up just a few times. The chain is built from TRBV4-1 and TRBJ1-2; 7 nucleotides match TRBD1. CDR3 length equals 14 residues. The junction had 4 bases not matched to a gene; V was cut back by 0 bases and J by 6 bases. Per germline, CDR1 MGHRA and CDR2 YSYEKL. The chain's CDR3 is CASSQETGSNGYTF. For the CDR3, the DNA is TGCGCCAGCAGCCAAGAGACAGGGAGCAATGGCTACACCTTC.

The chain recombines TRBV27 with TRBJ2-7; TRBD1 is a possible D gene (6 bases). CDR1 is MNHEY and CDR2 is SMNVEV in the germline V gene (reference sequence). CDR3 length: 14 amino acids. Trimming shortened V by 3 bases and J by 3 bases, and 12 bases separated the two germline ends. The CDR3 DNA follows: TGTGCCAGCAGTTTCCACGACAGGAACTACGAGCAGTACTTC. Protein product: CASSFHDRNYEQYF.

This clone was seen only a few times. The chain recombines TRBV7-2 with TRBJ2-5, with TRBD1 as a possible D gene (5 bases). This CDR3 is 13 amino acids long. Germline lookup yields CDR1 SGHTA and CDR2 FQGNSA. Trimming took off 1 base at V and 5 bases at J, with 8 bases between the two ends. CDR3 sequence: CASSLGRQETQYF. CDR3 nucleotide sequence: TGTGCCAGCAGCTTAGGGAGACAGGAGACCCAGTACTTC.

This sequence joins TRBV2 and TRBJ1-5, with D tentatively TRBD1 (6 bases). V lost 6 bases and J lost 6, with 12 bases in between. Germline V CDR1 and CDR2: SNHLY, FYNNEI. This CDR3 spans 13 amino acids. The CDR3 reads CASRAIGGQPQHF. CDR3 in DNA: TGTGCCAGCAGAGCAATAGGGGGTCAGCCCCAGCATTTT.

CDR3 protein: CAIRPGTGGAYEQYF. The DNA for the CDR3 is TGTGCCATCAGACCCGGGACAGGGGGCGCCTACGAGCAGTACTTC. This chain connects TRBV10-3 to TRBJ2-7; 12 nucleotides align to TRBD1. Germline CDR1 is ENHRY and CDR2 is SYGVKD. J lost 2 bases, V lost 6 bases, and 5 bases had no gene match. The CDR3 has 15 amino acids.

The chain combines TRBV10-3 with TRBJ1-5; no definite D call. V gave up 4 bases and J gave up 2 bases, with 9 bases separating them. Germline CDR1 is ENHRY and CDR2 is SYGVKD. This CDR3 is built from 14 residues. CDR3 in DNA: TGTGCCATCAGTGGTCTTAGGGGCAATCAGCCCCAGCATTTT. Protein: CAISGLRGNQPQHF.

This clone was counted only a few times. V and J are TRBV2 and TRBJ2-1; no reliable D call. The length of the CDR3 is 11 residues. Trimming shortened V by 2 bases and J by 8 bases, and 4 bases separated the two germline ends. Germline V gene sequence: CDR1 SNHLY, CDR2 FYNNEI. DNA for the CDR3: TGTGCCAGCAGTGAATCGTATGAGCAGTTCTTC. Its protein is CASSESYEQFF. Complete variable domain (other parts from reference TRBV2 and TRBJ2-1): EPEVTQTPSHQVTQMGQEVILRCVPISNHLYFYWYRQILGQKVEFLVSFYNNEISEKSEIFDDQFSVERPDGSNFTLKIRSTKLEDSAMYFCASSESYEQFFGPGTRLTVL.

This CDR3 reads CASRPLRYNEQFF. The CDR3 nucleotides read TGCGCCAGCCGTCCACTACGATACAATGAGCAGTTCTTC. V usage is TRBV5-1 and J usage is TRBJ2-1; D is unresolved. The CDR3 totals 13 residues. V shed 7 bases and J shed 4 bases, with 12 bases lying between them. In germline, CDR1 is SGHRS, CDR2 YFSETQ.

This chain joins TRBV5-6 and TRBJ2-5; D not resolved. The V end was cut by 1 base, the J end by 1 base, with 8 bases between. This CDR3 contains 14 residues. CDR1 SGHDT and CDR2 YYEEEE come from the germline V gene. CDR3 DNA: TGTGCCAGCAGCTTGAGACATCTCCAAGAGACCCAGTACTTC. It is translated as CASSLRHLQETQYF.

The chain uses TRBV28 and TRBJ2-7; 7 bases align to TRBD1. The CDR3 has 13 residues. CDR1 and CDR2 (germline): MDHEN, SYDVKM. V lost 6 bases to trimming and J lost 2 bases; unmatched junction nucleotides: 4. CDR3 DNA sequence: TGTGCCAGCAGAGGGGGCCCTCCCTACGAGCAGTACTTC. It yields the protein CASRGGPPYEQYF.

The table lists this clone with a count of one. J is TRBJ2-7 and V is TRBV5-6, with 8 bases aligning to TRBD2. The CDR3 is 16 amino acids. Losses at the gene ends were 4 bases for V and 0 bases for J; bases not matched to a gene: 9. Germline values: CDR1 SGHDT, CDR2 YYEEEE. This CDR3 is CASSETIAGRSYEQYF. In DNA form, the CDR3 reads TGTGCCAGCAGCGAAACCATAGCGGGACGCTCCTACGAGCAGTACTTC. Full variable domain (missing parts from reference TRBV5-6 and TRBJ2-7): DAGVTQSPTHLIKTRGQQVTLRCSPKSGHDTVSWYQQALGQGPQFIFQYYEEEERQRGNFPDRFSGHQFPNYSSELNVNALLLGDSALYLCASSETIAGRSYEQYFGPGTRLTVT.

This chain joins TRBV5-8 and TRBJ2-3; 13 bases are a match to TRBD2. The CDR3 contains 16 residues. Trimming removed 4 bases from V and 4 bases from J; junction bases left unmatched: 6. In germline, CDR1 is SGHTS, CDR2 YDEGEE. CDR3 protein: CASSQGGLAGADTQYF. CDR3 DNA sequence: TGTGCCAGCAGCCAGGGAGGACTAGCGGGGGCAGATACGCAGTATTTT.